The 20 T cell receptor beta chains in this list originate from one sample, sequenced in a study of T cell responses to AZD1222 COVID-19 vaccine. TCRdb's copy holds only in-frame clones and misses some; the assay was immunoSEQ multiplex PCR. The sample has 110,000 to 150,000 clones; approximately 89% are singletons. The specimen comprised peripheral blood, sampled on day 0 of AZD1222 vaccination. The receptors derive from an adult in good health.

V gene TRBV6-1 combines with J gene TRBJ1-4; D ambiguous. Germline-derived CDR1 and CDR2 are MNHNS and SASEGT. The CDR3 covers 13 residues. V lost 2 bases and J 8 bases, leaving 9 bases between the germline ends. The CDR3 DNA reads as TGTGCCAGCAGTGAACTACTGGACGAAAAACTGTTTTTT. Protein: CASSELLDEKLFF.

The CDR3 reads CASSLVGSFHEQYF. As DNA, the CDR3 is TGTGCCAGCAGCTTAGTGGGGAGCTTCCACGAGCAGTACTTC. The chain employs TRBV7-9 and TRBJ2-7, with a possible D match to TRBD2 (5 bases). CDR3 length: 14 residues. The V and J ends lost 1 base and 5 bases respectively, with 12 bases between them. Looked up from germline, CDR1 is SEHNR and CDR2 is FQNEAQ (reference sequence).

The rearrangement joins TRBV28 to TRBJ2-3; 10 nucleotides align to TRBD2. This CDR3 comprises 15 residues. Germline CDR1 and CDR2: MDHEN and SYDVKM. The trim removed 5 bases at V and 4 bases at J, leaving 6 bases unmatched. Written as DNA, the CDR3 is TGTGCCAGCAGTGTAGCGGGAGGTTCTTCAGATACGCAGTATTTT. Amino acids: CASSVAGGSSDTQYF.

The chain has TRBV28 and TRBJ1-2; 8 bases align to TRBD1. The V gene end was trimmed by 5 bases and the J gene end by 4 bases; junction bases not matched to a gene: 3. Looked up from germline, CDR1 is MDHEN and CDR2 is SYDVKM. There are 13 residues in the CDR3. The CDR3 here is CASSAGQGYGYTF. DNA for the CDR3: TGTGCCAGCAGTGCCGGACAGGGCTATGGCTACACCTTC.

The gene calls are TRBV2 and TRBJ1-4; D not certain. The CDR3 has 13 residues. Deletions cut 2 bases from V and 5 bases from J, with 6 bases between. Germline V CDR1 and CDR2: SNHLY, FYNNEI. CDR3 residues: CASSELWNEKLFF. The DNA for the CDR3 is TGTGCCAGCAGTGAATTGTGGAATGAAAAACTGTTTTTT.

The rearrangement joins TRBV12-3 or TRBV12-4 to TRBJ1-1; no reliable D call. This CDR3 is 11 amino acids long. V dropped 5 bases and J dropped 7 bases, with 8 bases sitting between them. The CDR3 DNA sequence: TGTGCCAGCAGTACCCCTATTGAAGCTTTCTTT. The encoded protein is CASSTPIEAFF.

The J gene is TRBJ2-5, the V gene TRBV13; a weak D match, TRBD2 (6 bases). Trimming shortened V by 5 bases and J by 2 bases, and 12 bases separated the two germline ends. Germline assignment: CDR1 PRHDT and CDR2 FYEKMQ (reference sequence). The CDR3 runs to 14 residues. The CDR3: CASSTGTSQETQYF. The DNA of the CDR3 is TGTGCCAGCAGCACCGGGACTTCTCAAGAGACCCAGTACTTC. Together with reference TRBV13 and TRBJ2-5, the CDR3 gives the full variable domain: AAGVIQSPRHLIKEKRETATLKCYPIPRHDTVYWYQQGPGQDPQFLISFYEKMQSDKGSIPDRFSAQQFSDYHSELNMSSLELGDSALYFCASSTGTSQETQYFGPGTRLLVL.

The rearrangement joins TRBV12-3 or TRBV12-4 to TRBJ2-3; D remains ambiguous. V was shortened by 6 bases and J by 1 base, with 8 bases between the two germline ends. The CDR3 spans 13 residues. CDR3 protein: CASSPRGTDTQYF. In DNA form, the CDR3 reads TGTGCCAGCAGCCCCCGGGGCACAGATACGCAGTATTTT.

The gene calls are TRBV27 and TRBJ2-7; D is unclear. This CDR3 has 11 amino acids. V was trimmed by 4 bases and J by 6 bases, leaving 7 bases between them. Looked up from germline, CDR1 is MNHEY and CDR2 is SMNVEV (reference sequence). The CDR3 is CASSSPPEQYF. CDR3 DNA sequence: TGTGCCAGCAGTTCCCCCCCCGAGCAGTACTTC.

The chain joins TRBV5-5 to TRBJ1-4; D remains ambiguous. CDR3 size: 13 residues. The germline V gene encodes CDR1 SGHKS and CDR2 YYEKEE (reference sequence). V dropped 4 bases and J dropped 4 bases, with 8 bases sitting between them. This chain's CDR3 is CASSVSFNEKLFF. The CDR3, as DNA: TGTGCCAGCAGCGTTTCGTTTAATGAAAAACTGTTTTTT.

CDR3 bases: TGTGCCAGCAGTTTAATGGGGTACGAGCAGTACTTC. Amino acid sequence: CASSLMGYEQYF. The rearrangement uses TRBV12-3 or TRBV12-4 and TRBJ2-7, with D unresolved. The CDR3 spans 12 residues. V lost 2 bases and J 4 bases, leaving 6 bases between the germline ends.

This chain links TRBV3-1 (or the pseudogene TRBV3-2) with TRBJ2-7, with 7 nucleotides matching TRBD1. CDR3 length: 14 amino acids. Germline values: CDR1 LGHDT, CDR2 YNNKEL (reference sequence). V gave up 0 bases and J gave up 5 bases; unmatched junction bases: 4. CDR3: CASSQEGTGDEQYF. In nucleotides, the CDR3 is TGTGCCAGCAGCCAAGAGGGCACAGGGGACGAGCAGTACTTC.

The chain joins TRBV19 to TRBJ2-1, with 12 bases lining up with TRBD2. The germline gives CDR1 LNHDA, CDR2 SQIVND (reference sequence). This CDR3 contains 14 residues. V trimming: 7 bases; J trimming: 7 bases; junction bases outside the gene matches: 5. The CDR3 spells CASNLAGGQNEQFF. The CDR3 region has the DNA TGTGCCAGTAACCTAGCGGGGGGGCAGAATGAGCAGTTCTTC.

The rearrangement uses TRBV5-4 and TRBJ1-2; 7 nucleotides align to TRBD1. Germline values: CDR1 SGHNT, CDR2 YYREEE (reference sequence). The CDR3 sequence is 14 residues long. With V trimmed by 4 bases and J by 4 bases, 7 bases remained unmatched. CDR3 sequence (DNA): TGTGCCAGCAGCCGGGACAGCCGGACCTATGGCTACACCTTC. It encodes CASSRDSRTYGYTF.

The chain couples TRBV18 to TRBJ1-5, with a possible D match to TRBD1 (5 bases). CDR1 and CDR2 (germline): KGHSH, LQKENI. Trimming cost V 2 bases and J 0 bases, with 14 bases left between them. The CDR3 contains 17 residues. CDR3 DNA: TGTGCCAGCTCACCAGGCAGGGAGAGGGGTAGCAATCAGCCCCAGCATTTT. Its protein is CASSPGRERGSNQPQHF.

The rearrangement joins TRBV7-2 to TRBJ2-3; 10 positions match TRBD2. Trimming removed 4 bases from V and 4 bases from J; junction bases left unmatched: 5. The CDR3 is made up of 15 amino acids. Germline CDR1 and CDR2: SGHTA and FQGNSA. The CDR3 here is CASSSRAGGPDTQYF. CDR3 DNA sequence: TGTGCCAGCAGCTCACGAGCGGGGGGGCCAGATACGCAGTATTTT. Drawing the rest from reference TRBV7-2 and TRBJ2-3, the complete variable domain is GAGVSQSPSNKVTEKGKDVELRCDPISGHTALYWYRQSLGQGLEFLIYFQGNSAPDKSGLPSDRFSAERTGGSVSTLTIQRTQQEDSAVYLCASSSRAGGPDTQYFGPGTRLTVL.

V usage is TRBV3-1 (or the pseudogene TRBV3-2) and J usage is TRBJ1-2; D may be TRBD1 (5 bases). The CDR3 runs 14 residues. Germline values: CDR1 LGHDT, CDR2 YNNKEL (reference sequence). V was cut by 4 bases and J by 3 bases, with 12 bases left in between. The CDR3 spells CASSPGRGDYGYTF. As DNA, the CDR3 is TGTGCCAGCAGCCCTGGACGGGGGGACTATGGCTACACCTTC.

This chain uses TRBV15 with TRBJ2-3; perhaps TRBD2 as D (6 bases). Between the trimmed V and J ends, which lost 0 bases and 5 bases, there was a span of 12 bases. Germline V gene data show CDR1 as LNHNV and CDR2 as YYDKDF (reference sequence). The length of the CDR3 is 15 residues. The CDR3 spells CATSRDAGSGDTQYF. In DNA form, the CDR3 reads TGTGCCACCAGCAGAGATGCGGGAAGTGGAGATACGCAGTATTTT.

The rearrangement uses TRBV19 and TRBJ1-2; 9 bases align to TRBD1. V lost 3 bases and J lost 0; bases outside the gene matches: 11. The CDR3 contains 18 residues. The germline gives CDR1 LNHDA, CDR2 SQIVND (reference sequence). CDR3 coding DNA: TGTGCCAGTAGTATCTTCTGGGGGACAGGGTCAGCTAACTATGGCTACACCTTC. It encodes CASSIFWGTGSANYGYTF. Together with reference TRBV19 and TRBJ1-2, the CDR3 gives the full variable domain: DGGITQSPKYLFRKEGQNVTLSCEQNLNHDAMYWYRQDPGQGLRLIYYSQIVNDFQKGDIAEGYSVSREKKESFPLTVTSAQKNPTAFYLCASSIFWGTGSANYGYTFGSGTRLTVV.

This clone was counted only a few times. The V gene is TRBV5-1, the J gene TRBJ1-2; D is undetermined. Trimming cost V 5 bases and J 4 bases, with 9 bases left between them. The CDR3 extends over 12 amino acids. Germline V CDR1 and CDR2: SGHRS, YFSETQ. The CDR3 reads CASSDLIYGYTF. The CDR3, as DNA: TGCGCCAGCAGTGACCTAATCTATGGCTACACCTTC.